This T cell receptor (beta chain) is from a study of cytomegalovirus exposure and HLA in healthy donors. About the study: In an earlier analysis, 90 million to 120 million unique TCR beta sequences were found from approximately 170 million T cells. From donors who were HLA-typed, an early data release held approximately 91 million unique TCRs. General study points: For most subjects, TCR beta sequences were reported to predict HLA-A and HLA-B alleles with accuracy. The Asian-associated ancestry cluster reportedly had fewer N-insertions than the roughly 720-donor mean in a later analysis.

60 Vbeta and 13 Jbeta primers were used in PCR. The data were produced by immunoSEQ multiplex PCR, yet TCRdb's version contains in-frame clones alone and is incomplete. The table lists about 170,000 clones, 73% of them singletons, with 5.4% in the top ten. With regard to this clone: Its antigen remains unknown.

Germline-derived CDR1 and CDR2 are GTSNPN and SVGIG (reference sequence). CDR3 length equals 14 residues. Trimming pared 1 base from V and 5 bases from J, leaving 14 bases between. Sample: PBMCs. This chain links TRBV30 with TRBJ2-5; D not certain. This receptor was identified in a woman younger than 35 in good health and CMV-seropositive. Here the CDR3 reads CAWSANPVGETQYF. CDR3 sequence (DNA): TGTGCCTGGAGTGCGAACCCAGTCGGGGAGACCCAGTACTTC.